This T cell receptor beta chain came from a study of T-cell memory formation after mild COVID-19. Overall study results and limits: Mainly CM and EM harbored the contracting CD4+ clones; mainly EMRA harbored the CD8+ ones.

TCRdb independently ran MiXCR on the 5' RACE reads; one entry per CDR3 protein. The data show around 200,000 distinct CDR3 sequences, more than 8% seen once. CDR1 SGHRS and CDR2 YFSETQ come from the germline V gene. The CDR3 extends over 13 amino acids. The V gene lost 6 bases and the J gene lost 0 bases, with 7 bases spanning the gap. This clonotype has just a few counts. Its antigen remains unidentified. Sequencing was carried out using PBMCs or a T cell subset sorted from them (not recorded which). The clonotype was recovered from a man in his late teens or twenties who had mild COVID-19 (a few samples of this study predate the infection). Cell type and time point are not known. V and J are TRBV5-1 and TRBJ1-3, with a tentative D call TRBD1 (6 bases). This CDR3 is CASTGDSGNTIYF. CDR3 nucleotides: TGCGCCAGCACAGGGGACTCTGGAAACACCATATATTTT.